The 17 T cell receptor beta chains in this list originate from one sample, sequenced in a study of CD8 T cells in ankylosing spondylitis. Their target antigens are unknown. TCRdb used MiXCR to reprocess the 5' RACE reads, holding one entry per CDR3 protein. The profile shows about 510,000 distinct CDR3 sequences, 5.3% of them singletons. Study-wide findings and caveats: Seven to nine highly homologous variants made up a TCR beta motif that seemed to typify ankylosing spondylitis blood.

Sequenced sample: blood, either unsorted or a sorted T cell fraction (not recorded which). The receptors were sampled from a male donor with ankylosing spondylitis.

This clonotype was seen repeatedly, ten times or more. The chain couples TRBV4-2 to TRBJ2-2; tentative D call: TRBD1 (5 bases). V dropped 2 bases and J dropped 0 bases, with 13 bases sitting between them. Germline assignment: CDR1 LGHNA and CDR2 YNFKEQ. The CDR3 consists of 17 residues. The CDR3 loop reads CASSQKGQGSNTGELFF. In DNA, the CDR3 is TGTGCCAGCAGCCAAAAGGGGCAGGGTTCGAACACCGGGGAGCTGTTTTTT.

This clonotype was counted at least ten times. The CDR3 bases are TGTGCCAGCAGTTTAAATCCAGCGACCTACGAGCAGTACTTC. Residues: CASSLNPATYEQYF. The genes are TRBV12-3 or TRBV12-4 and TRBJ2-7; D is uncertain. The CDR3 consists of 14 residues. The V end was cut by 2 bases, the J end by 2 bases, with 10 bases between.

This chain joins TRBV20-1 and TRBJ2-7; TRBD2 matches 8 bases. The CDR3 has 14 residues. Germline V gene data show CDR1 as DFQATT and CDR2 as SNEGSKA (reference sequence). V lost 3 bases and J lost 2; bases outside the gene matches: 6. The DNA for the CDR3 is TGCAGTGCTAGTAAAACTAGCGGCGCCTACGAGCAGTACTTC. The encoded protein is CSASKTSGAYEQYF.

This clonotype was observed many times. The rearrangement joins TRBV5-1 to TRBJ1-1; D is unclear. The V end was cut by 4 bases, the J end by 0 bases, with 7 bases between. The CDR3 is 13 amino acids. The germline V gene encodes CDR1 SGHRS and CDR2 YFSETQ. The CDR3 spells CASSPGLNTEAFF. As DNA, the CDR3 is TGCGCCAGCAGCCCAGGACTGAACACTGAAGCTTTCTTT.

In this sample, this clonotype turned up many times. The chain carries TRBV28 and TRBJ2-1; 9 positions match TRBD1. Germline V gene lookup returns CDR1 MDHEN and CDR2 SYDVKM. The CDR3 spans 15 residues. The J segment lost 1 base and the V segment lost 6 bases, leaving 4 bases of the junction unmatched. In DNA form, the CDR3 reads TGTGCCAGCAGGTTACAGGGGGCATCCTACAATGAGCAGTTCTTC. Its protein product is CASRLQGASYNEQFF.

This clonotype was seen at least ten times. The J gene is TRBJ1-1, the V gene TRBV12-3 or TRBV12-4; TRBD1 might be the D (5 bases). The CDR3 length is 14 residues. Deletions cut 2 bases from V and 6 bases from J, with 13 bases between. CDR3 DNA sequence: TGTGCCAGCAGTTTAACTGGGGGTAGGTCTGAAGCTTTCTTT. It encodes CASSLTGGRSEAFF.

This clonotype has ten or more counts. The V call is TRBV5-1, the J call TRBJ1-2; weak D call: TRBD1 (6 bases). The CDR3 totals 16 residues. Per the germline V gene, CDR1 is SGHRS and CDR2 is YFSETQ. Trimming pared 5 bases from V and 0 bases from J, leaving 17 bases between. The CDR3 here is CASSPKTGATNYGYTF. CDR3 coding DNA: TGCGCCAGCAGTCCGAAGACAGGAGCAACTAACTATGGCTACACCTTC.

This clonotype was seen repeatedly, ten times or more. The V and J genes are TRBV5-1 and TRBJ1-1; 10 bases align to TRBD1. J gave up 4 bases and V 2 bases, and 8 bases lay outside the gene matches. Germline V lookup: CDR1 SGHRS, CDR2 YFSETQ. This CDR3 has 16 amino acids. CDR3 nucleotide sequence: TGCGCCAGCAGCTTTTTCGGACAGGGGGTAGGCACTGAAGCTTTCTTT. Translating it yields CASSFFGQGVGTEAFF.

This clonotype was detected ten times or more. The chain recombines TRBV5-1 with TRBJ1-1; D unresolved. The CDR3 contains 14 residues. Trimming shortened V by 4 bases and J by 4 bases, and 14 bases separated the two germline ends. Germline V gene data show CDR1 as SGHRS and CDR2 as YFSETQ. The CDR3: CASSPDGLSTEAFF. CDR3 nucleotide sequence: TGCGCCAGCAGCCCGGACGGGTTGAGCACTGAAGCTTTCTTT.

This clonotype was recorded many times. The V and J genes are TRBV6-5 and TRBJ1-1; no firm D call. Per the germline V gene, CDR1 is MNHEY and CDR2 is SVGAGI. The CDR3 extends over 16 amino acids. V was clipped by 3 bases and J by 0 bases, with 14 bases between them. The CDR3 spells CASSYLPYDLNTEAFF. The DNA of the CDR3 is TGTGCCAGCAGTTATTTACCTTACGATCTGAACACTGAAGCTTTCTTT.

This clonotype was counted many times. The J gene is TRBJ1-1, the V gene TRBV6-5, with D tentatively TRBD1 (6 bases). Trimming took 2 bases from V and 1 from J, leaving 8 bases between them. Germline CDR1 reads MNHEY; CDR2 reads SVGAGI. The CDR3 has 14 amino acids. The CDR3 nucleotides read TGTGCCAGCAGTTACGGGGGCGGGAACACTGAAGCTTTCTTT. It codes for CASSYGGGNTEAFF.

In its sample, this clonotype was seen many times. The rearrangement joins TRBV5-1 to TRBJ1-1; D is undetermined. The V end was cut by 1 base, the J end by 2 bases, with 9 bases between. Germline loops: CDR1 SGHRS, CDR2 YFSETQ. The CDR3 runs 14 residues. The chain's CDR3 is CASSLIARNTEAFF. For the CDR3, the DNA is TGCGCCAGCAGCTTGATCGCCCGAAACACTGAAGCTTTCTTT.

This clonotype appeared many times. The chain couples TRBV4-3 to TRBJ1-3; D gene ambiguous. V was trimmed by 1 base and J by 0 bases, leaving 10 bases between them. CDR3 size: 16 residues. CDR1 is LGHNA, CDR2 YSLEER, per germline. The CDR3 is CASSQASTSSGNTIYF. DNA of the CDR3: TGCGCCAGCAGCCAAGCGAGCACATCCTCTGGAAACACCATATATTTT.

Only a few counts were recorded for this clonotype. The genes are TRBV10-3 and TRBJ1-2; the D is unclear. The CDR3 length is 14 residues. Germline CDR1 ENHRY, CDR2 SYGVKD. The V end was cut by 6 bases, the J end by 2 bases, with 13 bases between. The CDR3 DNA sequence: TGTGCCATCAGATCAAACGTGGGGAACTATGGCTACACCTTC. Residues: CAIRSNVGNYGYTF.

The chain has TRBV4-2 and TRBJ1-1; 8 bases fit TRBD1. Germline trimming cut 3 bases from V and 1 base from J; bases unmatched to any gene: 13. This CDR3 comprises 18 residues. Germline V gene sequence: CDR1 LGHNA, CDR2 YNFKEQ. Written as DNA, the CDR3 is TGTGCCAGCAGCCAGGCAAAGGACAGGGCGCCAAGGAACACTGAAGCTTTCTTT. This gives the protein CASSQAKDRAPRNTEAFF.

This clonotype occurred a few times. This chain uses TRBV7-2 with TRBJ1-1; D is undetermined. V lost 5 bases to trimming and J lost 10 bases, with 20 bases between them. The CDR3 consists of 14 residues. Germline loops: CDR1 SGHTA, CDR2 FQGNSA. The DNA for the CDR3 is TGTGCCAGCAGCGCCCGGGCCACCAGGAGCCGAGCTTTCTTT. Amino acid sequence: CASSARATRSRAFF.

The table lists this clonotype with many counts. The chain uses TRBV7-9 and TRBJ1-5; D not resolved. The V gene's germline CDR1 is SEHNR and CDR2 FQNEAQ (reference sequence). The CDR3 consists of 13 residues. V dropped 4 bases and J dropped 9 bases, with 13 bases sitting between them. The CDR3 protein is CASSSQVPWPQHF. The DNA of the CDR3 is TGTGCCAGCAGCTCCCAAGTTCCTTGGCCCCAGCATTTT.